The rows below give T cell receptor beta chains drawn from one sample of a study of cytomegalovirus exposure and HLA in healthy donors. The assay was immunoSEQ multiplex PCR, and TCRdb's table has in-frame clones only and misses some. The sample data list around 100,000 clones. Sequencing was done on a sample of PBMCs. These receptors came from a man in his forties or fifties in good health and CMV-seropositive. Both conserved end residues are part of each CDR3. The D gene is left open where the match is weak.

TRBV6-5	NA	TRBJ1-5	TGTGCCAGCAGTCCCGACAGAGCCCCCAATCAGCCCCAGCATTTT	CASSPDRAPNQPQHF
TRBV13	TRBD1	TRBJ1-1	TGTGCCAGCAGCTTCGCCGGACAGGGGCCGGGAACTGAAGCTTTCTTT	CASSFAGQGPGTEAFF
TRBV14	NA	TRBJ1-2	TGTGCCAGCAGCCAGCAGCGGAACTGGTTCGGTGGCTACACCTTC	CASSQQRNWFGGYTF
TRBV19	NA	TRBJ2-6	TGTGCCAGTAGTATTTCGCTGGTCGGCGTCCTGACTTTC	CASSISLVGVLTF
TRBV19	TRBD2	TRBJ2-5	TGTGCCAGTAGTAACCCCTCACTAGCGGGAGGAGAGACCCAGTACTTC	CASSNPSLAGGETQYF
TRBV7-8	NA	TRBJ2-2	TGTGCCAGCAGCTTAGTGTCCCGCGGGACAGCGAACACCGGGGAGCTGTTTTTT	CASSLVSRGTANTGELFF
TRBV4-2	NA	TRBJ2-1	TGTGCCAGCAGCCAGAGCACTAGCTCCTACATCGAGCAGTTCTTC	CASSQSTSSYIEQFF
TRBV4-1	TRBD2	TRBJ2-5	TGCGCCAGCAGCCAAGGAAGCGGGGCGAAAGAGACCCAGTACTTC	CASSQGSGAKETQYF
TRBV6-5	NA	TRBJ2-7	TGTGCCAGCAGCCGTACCCCGGACAGTTACGAGCAGTACTTC	CASSRTPDSYEQYF
TRBV6-5	NA	TRBJ2-3	TGTGCCAGCGGCCCTCCTCCGCAGTATTTT	CASGPPPQYF
TRBV28	TRBD1	TRBJ2-7	TGTGCCAGCAGTCCTCGGGACAGGGTATCCTACGAGCAGTACTTC	CASSPRDRVSYEQYF
TRBV4-1	TRBD2	TRBJ2-3	TGCGCCAGCCGGACTAGCGGGAGTTTTAGCACAGATACGCAGTATTTT	CASRTSGSFSTDTQYF
TRBV7-9	TRBD1	TRBJ2-7	TGTGCCTGCGAGGGGGCGTCCTACGAGCAGTACTTC	CACEGASYEQYF
TRBV6-5	NA	TRBJ2-7	TGTGCCAGCAGTTACCCCCCTCTTTACGAGCAGTACTTC	CASSYPPLYEQYF
TRBV5-5	TRBD1	TRBJ1-5	TGTGCCAGCAGCACAGGGGGCGGCAATCAGCCCCAGCATTTT	CASSTGGGNQPQHF
TRBV2	NA	TRBJ2-7	TGTGCCAGCAGTGACCCCGGCGAGCAGTACTTC	CASSDPGEQYF
TRBV19	NA	TRBJ1-1	TGTGCCAGTAGTATAGGCGGCAGCGAATTTTCTGAAGCTTTCTTT	CASSIGGSEFSEAFF
TRBV6-5	TRBD1	TRBJ1-1	TGTGCCAGCAGTACCCGGACAGGGGGCTGGACTGAAGCTTTCTTT	CASSTRTGGWTEAFF
TRBV19	NA	TRBJ2-7	TGTGCCAGTAGTATTAGACAGTGGGAGGCCTACGAGCAGTACTTC	CASSIRQWEAYEQYF
TRBV29-1	NA	TRBJ2-3	TGCAGCACCACCCCGCCCCAGAGACTCACAGATACGCAGTATTTT	CSTTPPQRLTDTQYF
TRBV7-9	TRBD2	TRBJ2-1	TGTGCCAGCAGGCCGGGACTAGCGGTCTACAATGAGCAGTTCTTC	CASRPGLAVYNEQFF
TRBV25-1	TRBD1	TRBJ2-3	TGTGCCAGCAACAGGGGCAAAATCACAGATACGCAGTATTTT	CASNRGKITDTQYF
TRBV28	NA	TRBJ2-7	TGTGCCAGCAGTTTACCTGGACAGACAAGCTCCTACGAGCAGTACTTC	CASSLPGQTSSYEQYF
TRBV6-6	NA	TRBJ1-2	TGTGCCAGCAGTTACTCGGCAGGGCCCACTGCTGGCTACACCTTC	CASSYSAGPTAGYTF
TRBV28	NA	TRBJ1-5	TGTGCCAGCAGTGGGTTCCAGGCAAAAGAGGGACAGCCCCAGCATTTT	CASSGFQAKEGQPQHF
TRBV9	TRBD1	TRBJ1-2	TGTGCCAGCAGCGTCGCCGGGACAGGGGGCTATGGCTACACCTTC	CASSVAGTGGYGYTF
TRBV7-3	NA	TRBJ2-2	TGTGCCAGCAGCTTACCCCTAGGGGCCCACGGGGAGCTGTTTTTT	CASSLPLGAHGELFF
TRBV28	NA	TRBJ1-4	TGTGCCAGCACAGGGTTTAATGAAAAACTGTTTTTT	CASTGFNEKLFF
TRBV5-4	NA	TRBJ2-1	TGTGCCAGCAGCTTGGATCCGGGGGAGCAGTTCTTC	CASSLDPGEQFF
TRBV29-1	NA	TRBJ2-3	TGCAGCGTTAAGCGTAGATTAGAGGCCGATACGCAGTATTTT	CSVKRRLEADTQYF
TRBV28	NA	TRBJ1-5	TGTGCCAGCACCAGGGTGGGCAATCAGCCCCAGCATTTT	CASTRVGNQPQHF
TRBV25-1	NA	TRBJ2-7	TGTGCCAGCAGTGAAACTCCCTACGAGCAGTACTTC	CASSETPYEQYF
TRBV11-3	TRBD2	TRBJ2-2	TGTGCCAGCAGCCCCGGATTAGTCGGACTAGCCCACGGGGAGCTGTTTTTT	CASSPGLVGLAHGELFF
TRBV5-1	TRBD1	TRBJ2-4	TGCGCCAGCAGGCGCGAAAGGACAGGGAGAGCCAAAAACATTCAGTACTTC	CASRRERTGRAKNIQYF
TRBV6-6	NA	TRBJ1-1	TGTGCCAGCAGGCCCGACTTGAACACTGAAGCTTTCTTT	CASRPDLNTEAFF
TRBV6-5	NA	TRBJ2-7	TGTGCCAGCAGTTGGGTCGGAGGCTACGAGCAGTACTTC	CASSWVGGYEQYF
TRBV29-1	NA	TRBJ2-7	TGCAGCGCTAAACAGGACTCCTACGAGCAGTACTTC	CSAKQDSYEQYF
TRBV30	TRBD1	TRBJ1-5	TGTGCCTGGAGGTCAACAGGGGGCAATCAGCCCCAGCATTTT	CAWRSTGGNQPQHF
TRBV2	NA	TRBJ1-4	TGTGCCAGCAGTGACGTAGGCAGGGGTGGTGAAAAACTGTTTTTT	CASSDVGRGGEKLFF
TRBV27	TRBD1	TRBJ2-1	TGTGCCAGCAGGTCTGACAGGGCTGAGCAGTTCTTC	CASRSDRAEQFF
TRBV25-1	TRBD2	TRBJ2-1	TGTGCCAGCAGTGAATTAGTAGCGGGAGGAGGCGATGAGCAGTTCTTC	CASSELVAGGGDEQFF
TRBV2	NA	TRBJ1-2	TGTGCCAGCAGTCCTAGGACAGTCGCTAACTATGGCTACACCTTC	CASSPRTVANYGYTF
TRBV28	NA	TRBJ2-1	TGTGCCAGCAGTTTCCCGGGATCACCGGACAATGAGCAGTTCTTC	CASSFPGSPDNEQFF
TRBV13	NA	TRBJ2-1	TGTGCCAGCAGGGGAGGTGGGTCCTACAATGAGCAGTTCTTC	CASRGGGSYNEQFF
TRBV11-2	TRBD2	TRBJ2-3	TGTGCCAGCAAGTTAAGGGCGGCTAGCGGGCCGCTAAACACAGATACGCAGTATTTT	CASKLRAASGPLNTDTQYF
TRBV19	TRBD1	TRBJ1-5	TGTGCCAGTAGCCTGGGACAGGCTAATCAGCCCCAGCATTTT	CASSLGQANQPQHF
TRBV7-6	TRBD1	TRBJ1-2	TGTGCCAGCAGCTTGCAAAGAGGGACAGCCTATGGCTACACCTTC	CASSLQRGTAYGYTF
TRBV2	NA	TRBJ2-3	TGTGCCAGCAGTGAAGGGACAGTTCGAACAGATACGCAGTATTTT	CASSEGTVRTDTQYF
TRBV7-2	TRBD2	TRBJ2-7	TGTGCCAGCAGCTTTACTAGCGGCTACGAGCAGTACTTC	CASSFTSGYEQYF
TRBV15	NA	TRBJ1-2	TGTGCCACCAGCAGCGACTGGGACTATGGCTACACCTTC	CATSSDWDYGYTF
TRBV19	TRBD2	TRBJ2-1	TGTGCCAGTAGTAGGGCCCAGCGGGAGGCGGCCAATGAGCAGTTCTTC	CASSRAQREAANEQFF
TRBV5-1	TRBD1	TRBJ1-1	TGCGCCAGCAGCATACAGGGGGAGAACACTGAAGCTTTCTTT	CASSIQGENTEAFF
TRBV20-1	NA	TRBJ2-7	TGCAGTGCTAGAGGGTTGCTAGCTCAGTACTTC	CSARGLLAQYF
TRBV7-9	TRBD1	TRBJ1-4	TGTGCCAGCAGCTCGGACAGGGCTTACCAAGACAATGAAAAACTGTTTTTT	CASSSDRAYQDNEKLFF
TRBV7-2	NA	TRBJ1-5	TGTGCCAGCAGCTTAGACCCCCCCAGGGGCCGTAATCAGCCCCAGCATTTT	CASSLDPPRGRNQPQHF
TRBV29-1	TRBD2	TRBJ2-1	TGCAGCTCCGTGGGACTAGCGGGTAGGAGCTCCTACAATGAGCAGTTCTTC	CSSVGLAGRSSYNEQFF
TRBV5-1	NA	TRBJ2-2	TGCGCCAGCAGCTTGGTTACAGGCGCGGCCGGGGAGCTGTTTTTT	CASSLVTGAAGELFF
TRBV7-9	TRBD1	TRBJ1-1	TGTGCCAGCCCCCCAGAGACAGGGGGTAGGACTGAAGCTTTCTTT	CASPPETGGRTEAFF
TRBV28	TRBD1	TRBJ1-5	TGTGCCAGCAGTTTGACAGGGTACAATCAGCCCCAGCATTTT	CASSLTGYNQPQHF
TRBV19	NA	TRBJ1-1	TGTGCCAGTACTATGAACACTGAAGCTTTCTTT	CASTMNTEAFF